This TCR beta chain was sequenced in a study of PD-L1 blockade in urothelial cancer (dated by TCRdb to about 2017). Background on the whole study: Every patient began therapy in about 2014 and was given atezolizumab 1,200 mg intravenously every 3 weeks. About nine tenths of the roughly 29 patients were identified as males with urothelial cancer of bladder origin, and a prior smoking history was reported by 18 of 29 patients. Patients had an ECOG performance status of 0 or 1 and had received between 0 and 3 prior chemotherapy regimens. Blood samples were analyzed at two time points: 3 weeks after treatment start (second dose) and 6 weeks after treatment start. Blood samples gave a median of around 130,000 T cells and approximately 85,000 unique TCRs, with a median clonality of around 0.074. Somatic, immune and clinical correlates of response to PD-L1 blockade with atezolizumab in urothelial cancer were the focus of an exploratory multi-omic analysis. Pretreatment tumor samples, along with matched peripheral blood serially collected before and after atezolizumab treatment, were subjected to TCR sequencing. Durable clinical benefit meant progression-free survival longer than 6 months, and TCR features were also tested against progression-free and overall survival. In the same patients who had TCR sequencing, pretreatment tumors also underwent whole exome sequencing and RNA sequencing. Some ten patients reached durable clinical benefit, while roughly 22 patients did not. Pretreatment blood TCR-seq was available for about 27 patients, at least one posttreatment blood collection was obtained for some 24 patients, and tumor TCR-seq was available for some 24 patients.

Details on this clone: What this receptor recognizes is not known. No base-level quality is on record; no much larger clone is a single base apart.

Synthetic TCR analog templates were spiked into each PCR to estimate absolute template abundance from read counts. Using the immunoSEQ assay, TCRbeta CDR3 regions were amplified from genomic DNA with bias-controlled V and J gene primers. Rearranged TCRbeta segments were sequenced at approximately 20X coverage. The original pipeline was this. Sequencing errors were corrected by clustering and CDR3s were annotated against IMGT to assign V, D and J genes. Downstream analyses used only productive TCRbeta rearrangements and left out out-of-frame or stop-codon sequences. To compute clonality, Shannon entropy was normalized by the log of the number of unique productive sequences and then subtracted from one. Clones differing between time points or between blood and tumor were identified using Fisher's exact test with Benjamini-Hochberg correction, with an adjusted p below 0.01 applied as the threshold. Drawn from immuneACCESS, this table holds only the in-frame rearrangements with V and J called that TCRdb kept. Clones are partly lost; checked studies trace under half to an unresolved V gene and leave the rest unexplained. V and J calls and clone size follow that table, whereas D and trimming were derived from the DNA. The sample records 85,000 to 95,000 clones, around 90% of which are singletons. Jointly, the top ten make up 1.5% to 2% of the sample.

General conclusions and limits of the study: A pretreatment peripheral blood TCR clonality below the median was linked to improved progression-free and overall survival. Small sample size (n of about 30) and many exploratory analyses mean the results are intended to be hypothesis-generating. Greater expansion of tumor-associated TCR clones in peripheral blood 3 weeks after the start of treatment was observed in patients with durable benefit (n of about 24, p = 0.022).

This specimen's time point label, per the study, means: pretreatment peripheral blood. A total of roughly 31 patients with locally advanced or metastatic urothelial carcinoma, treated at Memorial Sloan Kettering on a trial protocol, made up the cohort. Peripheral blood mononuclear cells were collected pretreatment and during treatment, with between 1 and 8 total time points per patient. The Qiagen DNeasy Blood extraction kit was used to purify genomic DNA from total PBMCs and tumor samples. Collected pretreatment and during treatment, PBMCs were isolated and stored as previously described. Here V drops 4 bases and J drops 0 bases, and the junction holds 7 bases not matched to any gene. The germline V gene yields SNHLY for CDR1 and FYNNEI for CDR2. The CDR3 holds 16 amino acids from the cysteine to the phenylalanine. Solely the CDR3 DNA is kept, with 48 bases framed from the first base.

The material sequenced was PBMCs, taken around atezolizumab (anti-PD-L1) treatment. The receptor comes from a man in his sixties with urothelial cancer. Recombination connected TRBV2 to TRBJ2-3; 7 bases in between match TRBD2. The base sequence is TGTGCCAGCAGTGGGCTAGCGGATCCTAGCACAGATACGCAGTATTTT. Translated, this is CASSGLADPSTDTQYF.